The subject of this entry is one TCR beta chain. As originally analysed: Quantification of nucleated cells was approximated via reference gene primer amplification. The repertoire was sequenced with immunoSEQ multiplex PCR; TCRdb's copy has only in-frame clones and lacks some. V and J calls and clone size are those listed in that table; D and trimming were worked out from the DNA. Here the sample spans about 270,000 clones, 86% being singletons. The CDR3 consists of 16 residues. After removal of 4 bases from V and 3 bases from J, the junction contained 4 bases not matched to a gene. Germline values: CDR1 KGHDR, CDR2 SFDVKD. The data originate from a study of blood T cell repertoires in COVID-19. Overall study: Material from acute and convalescent COVID-19 was sourced from the United States, Italy and Spain.

The TCR comes from a man aged 35 to 55 with active or convalescent COVID-19. The sequencing sample was made of peripheral blood. The genes are TRBV24-1 and TRBJ2-2; 10 positions match TRBD1. This CDR3 is CATSDRDRGDTGELFF. The CDR3 nucleotides read TGTGCCACCAGTGACCGGGACAGGGGTGACACCGGGGAGCTGTTTTTT.